This TCR beta chain was found in a study of T-cell memory formation after mild COVID-19. Looking at the study overall: TCR clusters were mostly donor specific.

Study-level findings and limits: Contracting CD4+ clones were located mainly in CM and EM, and CD8+ clones in EMRA. Specificity for SARS-CoV-2 was not confirmed among the second-wave clones peaking on day 37.

This clonotype was found a few times. What it binds is not known. 5'RACE with constant-segment primers built TCRalpha and TCRbeta cDNA libraries with UMIs. MiXCR, applied by TCRdb to the 5' RACE reads, yields one record per CDR3 protein. The data contain 210,000 or so distinct CDR3 sequences, 15% to 20% of them singletons. Germline CDR1 and CDR2: MNHEY and SVGAGI. Trimming cost V 6 bases and J 7 bases; bases outside gene matches: 9. The CDR3 sequence is 15 residues long. The material sequenced was PBMCs or a T cell subset sorted from them (not recorded which). The chain links TRBV6-5 to TRBJ2-1, with 10 bases that match TRBD2. The sequence derives from an adult woman who had mild COVID-19 (a few samples of this study predate the infection). Cell type and time point are not known. The CDR3 DNA reads as TGTGCCAGCAGCCAAAGCGGGGGGGCAAAGAATGAGCAGTTCTTC. This gives the protein CASSQSGGAKNEQFF.